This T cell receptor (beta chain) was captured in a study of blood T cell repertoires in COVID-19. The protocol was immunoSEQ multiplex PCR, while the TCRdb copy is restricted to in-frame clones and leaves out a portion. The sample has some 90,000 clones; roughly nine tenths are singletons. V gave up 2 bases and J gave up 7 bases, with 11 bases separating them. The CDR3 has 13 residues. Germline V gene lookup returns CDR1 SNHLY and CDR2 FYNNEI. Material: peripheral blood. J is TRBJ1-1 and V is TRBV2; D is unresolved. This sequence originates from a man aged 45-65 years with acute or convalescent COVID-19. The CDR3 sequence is CASSEPRSGEAFF. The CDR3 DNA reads TGTGCCAGCAGTGAACCCAGGTCCGGTGAAGCTTTCTTT.